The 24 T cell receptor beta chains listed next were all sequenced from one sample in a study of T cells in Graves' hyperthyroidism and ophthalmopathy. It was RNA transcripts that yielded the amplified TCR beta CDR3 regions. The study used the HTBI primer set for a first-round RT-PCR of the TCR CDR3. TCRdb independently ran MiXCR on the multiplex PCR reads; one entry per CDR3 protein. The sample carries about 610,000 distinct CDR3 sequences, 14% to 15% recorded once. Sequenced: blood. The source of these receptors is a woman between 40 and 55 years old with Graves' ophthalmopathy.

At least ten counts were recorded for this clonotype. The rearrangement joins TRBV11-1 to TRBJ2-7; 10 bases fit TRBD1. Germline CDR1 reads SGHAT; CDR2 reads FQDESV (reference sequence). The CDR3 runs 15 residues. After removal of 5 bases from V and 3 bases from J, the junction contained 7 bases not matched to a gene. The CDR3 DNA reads TGTGCCAGCAGCCCCCGGACAGGGGGGTTCTACGAGCAGTACTTC. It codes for CASSPRTGGFYEQYF.

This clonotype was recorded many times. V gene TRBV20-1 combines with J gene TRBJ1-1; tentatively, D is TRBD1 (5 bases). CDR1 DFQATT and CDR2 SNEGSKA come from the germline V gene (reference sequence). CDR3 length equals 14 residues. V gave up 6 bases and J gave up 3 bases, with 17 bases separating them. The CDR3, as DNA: TGCAGTGCCACGTGGGGGGATTTGGACACTGAAGCTTTCTTT. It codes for CSATWGDLDTEAFF.

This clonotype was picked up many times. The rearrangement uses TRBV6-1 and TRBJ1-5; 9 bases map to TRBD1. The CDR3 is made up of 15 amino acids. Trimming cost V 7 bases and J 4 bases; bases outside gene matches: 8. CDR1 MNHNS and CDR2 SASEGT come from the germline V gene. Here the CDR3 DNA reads TGTGCCAGCACCCCGGACAGGGGCCGAAATCAGCCCCAGCATTTT. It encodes CASTPDRGRNQPQHF.

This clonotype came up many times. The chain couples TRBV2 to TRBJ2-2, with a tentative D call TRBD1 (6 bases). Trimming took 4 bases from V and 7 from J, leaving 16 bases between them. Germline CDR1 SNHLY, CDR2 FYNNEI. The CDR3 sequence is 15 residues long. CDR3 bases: TGTGCCAGCAGTGGGGCACTAGGGGGATACGGGGAGCTGTTTTTT. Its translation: CASSGALGGYGELFF.

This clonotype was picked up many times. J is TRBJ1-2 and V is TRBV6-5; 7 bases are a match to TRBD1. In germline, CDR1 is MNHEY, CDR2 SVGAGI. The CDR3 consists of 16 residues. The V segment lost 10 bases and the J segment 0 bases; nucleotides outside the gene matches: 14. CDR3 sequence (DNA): TGTGCCACTACAGGACAGGCCATCCCCGCTAACTATGGCTACACCTTC. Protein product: CATTGQAIPANYGYTF.

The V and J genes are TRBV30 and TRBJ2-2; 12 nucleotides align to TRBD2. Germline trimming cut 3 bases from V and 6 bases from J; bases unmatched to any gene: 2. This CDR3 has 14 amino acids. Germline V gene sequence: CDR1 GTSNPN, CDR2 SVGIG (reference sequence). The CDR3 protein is CAWRLAGGPGELFF. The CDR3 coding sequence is TGTGCCTGGAGACTAGCGGGAGGTCCCGGGGAGCTGTTTTTT.

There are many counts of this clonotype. The CDR3, as DNA: TGTGCCAGTAGTATGAAGGATTTTAGCAATCAGCCCCAGCATTTT. As protein: CASSMKDFSNQPQHF. The chain joins TRBV19 to TRBJ1-5; D not resolved. Trimming took off 3 bases at V and 0 bases at J, with 9 bases between the two ends. CDR3 length equals 15 residues. Germline V gives CDR1 LNHDA, CDR2 SQIVND (reference sequence). The whole variable domain, filled in from reference TRBV19 and TRBJ1-5, reads DGGITQSPKYLFRKEGQNVTLSCEQNLNHDAMYWYRQDPGQGLRLIYYSQIVNDFQKGDIAEGYSVSREKKESFPLTVTSAQKNPTAFYLCASSMKDFSNQPQHFGDGTRLSIL.

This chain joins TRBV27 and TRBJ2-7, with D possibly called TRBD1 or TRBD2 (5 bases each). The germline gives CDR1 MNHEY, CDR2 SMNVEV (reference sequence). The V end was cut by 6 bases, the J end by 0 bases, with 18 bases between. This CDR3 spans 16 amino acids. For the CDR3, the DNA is TGTGCCAGCAGCCCCGGCCGGGACGGGATCTCCTACGAGCAGTACTTC. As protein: CASSPGRDGISYEQYF.

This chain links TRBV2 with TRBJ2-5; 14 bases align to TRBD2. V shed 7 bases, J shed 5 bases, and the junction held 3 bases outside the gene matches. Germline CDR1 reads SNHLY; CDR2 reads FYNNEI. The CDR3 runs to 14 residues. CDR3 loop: CASMGTSGSETQYF. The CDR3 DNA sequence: TGTGCCAGCATGGGGACTAGCGGGAGTGAGACCCAGTACTTC.

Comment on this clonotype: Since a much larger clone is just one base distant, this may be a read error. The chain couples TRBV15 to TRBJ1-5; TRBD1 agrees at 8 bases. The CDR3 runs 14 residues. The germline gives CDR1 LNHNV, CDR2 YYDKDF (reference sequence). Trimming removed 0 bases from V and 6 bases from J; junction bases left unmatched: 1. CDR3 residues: CATSRDRGPQPQHF. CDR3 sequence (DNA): TGTGCCACCAGCAGAGACAGGGGGCCTCAGCCCCAGCATTTT.

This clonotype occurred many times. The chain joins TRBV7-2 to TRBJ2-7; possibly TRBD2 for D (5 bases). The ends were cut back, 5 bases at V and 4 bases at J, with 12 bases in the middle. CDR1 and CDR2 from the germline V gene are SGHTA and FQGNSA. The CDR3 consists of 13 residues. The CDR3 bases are TGTGCCAGCAGCCGGGAACGGGTTTACGAGCAGTACTTC. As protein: CASSRERVYEQYF.

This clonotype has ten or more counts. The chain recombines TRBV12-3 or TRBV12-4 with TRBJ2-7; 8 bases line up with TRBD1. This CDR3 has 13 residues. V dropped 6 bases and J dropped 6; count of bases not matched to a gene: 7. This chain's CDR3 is CASSPDRGVEQYF. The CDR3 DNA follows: TGTGCCAGCAGCCCCGACAGGGGTGTCGAGCAGTACTTC.

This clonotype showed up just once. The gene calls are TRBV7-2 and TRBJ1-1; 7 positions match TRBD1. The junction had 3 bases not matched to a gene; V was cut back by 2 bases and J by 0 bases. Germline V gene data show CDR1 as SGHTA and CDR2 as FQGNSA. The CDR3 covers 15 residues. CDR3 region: CASSLQGGLNTEAFF. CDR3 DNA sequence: TGTGCCAGCAGCTTACAGGGGGGACTGAACACTGAAGCTTTCTTT.

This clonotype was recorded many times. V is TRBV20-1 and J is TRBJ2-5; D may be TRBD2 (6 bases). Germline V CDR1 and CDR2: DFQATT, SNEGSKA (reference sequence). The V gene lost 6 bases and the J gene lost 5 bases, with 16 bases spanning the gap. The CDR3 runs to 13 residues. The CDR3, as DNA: TGCAGTGCCCGGGGGACGAGAAGGGAGACCCAGTACTTC. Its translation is CSARGTRRETQYF.

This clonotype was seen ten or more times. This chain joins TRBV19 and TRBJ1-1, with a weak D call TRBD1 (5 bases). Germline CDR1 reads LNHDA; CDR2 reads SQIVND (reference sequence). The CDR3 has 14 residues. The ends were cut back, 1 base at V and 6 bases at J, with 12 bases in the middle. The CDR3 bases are TGTGCCAGTAGTATAGGGGGGGGGATGGCTGAAGCTTTCTTT. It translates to CASSIGGGMAEAFF.

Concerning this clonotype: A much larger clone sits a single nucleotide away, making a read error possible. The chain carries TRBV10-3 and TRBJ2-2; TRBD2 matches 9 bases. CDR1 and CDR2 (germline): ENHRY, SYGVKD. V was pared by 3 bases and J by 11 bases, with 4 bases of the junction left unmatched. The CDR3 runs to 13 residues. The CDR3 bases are TGTGCCATCAGTGAAACTAGCGGGTGCGAGCTGTTTTTT. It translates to CAISETSGCELFF.

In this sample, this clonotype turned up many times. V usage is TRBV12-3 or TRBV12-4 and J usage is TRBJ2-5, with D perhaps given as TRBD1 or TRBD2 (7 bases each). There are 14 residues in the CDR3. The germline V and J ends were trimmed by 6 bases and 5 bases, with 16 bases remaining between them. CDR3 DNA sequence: TGTGCCAGCAGCCCCAGGGGGGGCAGGGAGACCCAGTACTTC. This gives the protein CASSPRGGRETQYF.

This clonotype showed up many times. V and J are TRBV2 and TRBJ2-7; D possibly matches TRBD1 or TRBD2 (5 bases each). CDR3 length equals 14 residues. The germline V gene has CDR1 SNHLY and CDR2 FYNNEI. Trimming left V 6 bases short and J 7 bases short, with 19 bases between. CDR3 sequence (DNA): TGTGCCAGCAGGGAACGGGACCGTCTAGGAGAGCAGTACTTC. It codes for CASRERDRLGEQYF.

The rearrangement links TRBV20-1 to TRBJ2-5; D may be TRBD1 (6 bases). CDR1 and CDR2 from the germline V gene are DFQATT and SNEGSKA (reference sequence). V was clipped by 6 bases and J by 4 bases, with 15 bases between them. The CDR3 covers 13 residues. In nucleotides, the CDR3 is TGCAGTGCCATCTACAGGGTAGGAGAGACCCAGTACTTC. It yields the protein CSAIYRVGETQYF.

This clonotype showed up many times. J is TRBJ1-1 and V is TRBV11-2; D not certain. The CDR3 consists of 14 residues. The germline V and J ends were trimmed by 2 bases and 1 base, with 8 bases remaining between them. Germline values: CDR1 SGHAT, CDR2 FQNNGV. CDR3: CASSLQAPNTEAFF. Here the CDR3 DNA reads TGTGCCAGCAGCTTACAGGCGCCGAACACTGAAGCTTTCTTT.

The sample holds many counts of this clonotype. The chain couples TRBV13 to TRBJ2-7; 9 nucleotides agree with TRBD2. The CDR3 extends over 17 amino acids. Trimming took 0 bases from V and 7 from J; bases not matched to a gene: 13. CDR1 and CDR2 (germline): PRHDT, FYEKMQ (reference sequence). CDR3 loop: CASSLGLAGERAKEQYF. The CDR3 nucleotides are TGTGCCAGCAGCTTAGGGTTAGCGGGAGAAAGGGCGAAGGAGCAGTACTTC. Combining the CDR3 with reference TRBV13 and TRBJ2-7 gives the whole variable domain AAGVIQSPRHLIKEKRETATLKCYPIPRHDTVYWYQQGPGQDPQFLISFYEKMQSDKGSIPDRFSAQQFSDYHSELNMSSLELGDSALYFCASSLGLAGERAKEQYFGPGTRLTVT.

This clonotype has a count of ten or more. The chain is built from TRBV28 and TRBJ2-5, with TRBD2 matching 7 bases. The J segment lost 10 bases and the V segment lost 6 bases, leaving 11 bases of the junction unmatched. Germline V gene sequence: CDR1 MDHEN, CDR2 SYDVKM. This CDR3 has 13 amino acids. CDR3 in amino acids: CASSGHGWGGQYF. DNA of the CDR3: TGTGCCAGCAGCGGACACGGATGGGGGGGCCAGTACTTC.

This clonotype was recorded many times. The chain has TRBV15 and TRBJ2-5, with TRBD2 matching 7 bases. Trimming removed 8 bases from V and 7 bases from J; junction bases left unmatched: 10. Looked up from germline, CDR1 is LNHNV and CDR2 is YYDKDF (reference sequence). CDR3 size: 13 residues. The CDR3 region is CATRGGSIVTQYF. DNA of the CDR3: TGTGCCACCCGTGGCGGGAGCATCGTGACCCAGTACTTC.

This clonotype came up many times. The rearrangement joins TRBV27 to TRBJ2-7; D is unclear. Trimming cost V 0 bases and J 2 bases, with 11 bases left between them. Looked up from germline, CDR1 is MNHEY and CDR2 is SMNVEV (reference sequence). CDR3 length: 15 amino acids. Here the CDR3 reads CASSLSLGIPYEQYF. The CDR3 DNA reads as TGTGCCAGCAGTTTATCTTTGGGGATCCCCTACGAGCAGTACTTC.